The clone carrying this T cell receptor (beta chain) was found a few times. Antigen: not known. The entry originates in a study of T cells in Graves' hyperthyroidism and ophthalmopathy. Whole-study findings and limits: Blood also contained most expanded thyroid clonotypes above 0.001.

The V gene lost 4 bases and the J gene lost 5 bases, with 12 bases spanning the gap. The length of the CDR3 is 13 residues. The germline CDR1 and CDR2 sequences are ENHRY and SYGVKD. Amplification yielded TCR beta CDR3 regions, with RNA transcripts as the source. The TCR CDR3 first-round RT-PCR relied on the HTBI primer set. TCRdb processed the multiplex PCR reads anew with MiXCR; each CDR3 protein has one entry. In the table there are 450,000 to 600,000 distinct CDR3 sequences, approximately 20% of which are singletons. This receptor was obtained from a man aged 35 to 55 with Graves' ophthalmopathy. Sequenced: blood. The rearrangement uses TRBV10-3 and TRBJ2-7, with D possibly matching TRBD1 (6 bases). CDR3 residues: CAISGTEVDEQYF. CDR3 DNA: TGTGCCATCAGTGGGACAGAGGTCGACGAGCAGTACTTC.